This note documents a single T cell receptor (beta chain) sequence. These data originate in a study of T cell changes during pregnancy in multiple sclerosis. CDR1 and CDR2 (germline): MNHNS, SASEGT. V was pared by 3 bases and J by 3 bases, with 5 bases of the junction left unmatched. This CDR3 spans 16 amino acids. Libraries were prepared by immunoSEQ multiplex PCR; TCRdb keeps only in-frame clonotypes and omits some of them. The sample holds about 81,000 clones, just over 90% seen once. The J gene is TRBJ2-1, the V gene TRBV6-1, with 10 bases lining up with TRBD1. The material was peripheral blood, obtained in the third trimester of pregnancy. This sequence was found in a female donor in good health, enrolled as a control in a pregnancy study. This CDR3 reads CASSEIGQGGYNEQFF. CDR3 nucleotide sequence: TGTGCCAGCAGTGAGATCGGACAGGGGGGCTACAATGAGCAGTTCTTC.